A selection of T cell receptor beta chains follows, all from one sample in a study of low-dose radiotherapy and immunotherapy resistance in tumors. TCRdb recomputed calls from the reads with MiXCR, one row per CDR3 protein. The profile shows 65,000 to 95,000 distinct CDR3 sequences, about 20% of them singletons. The specimen was PBMCs, collected before treatment. Receptor source: a male donor with prostate cancer. Each CDR3 is given with its conserved first and last residue.

v_call,cdr3_aa
TRBV30,CAWSDKQAQRGEKLFF
TRBV27,CASSGGLGQHF
TRBV6-6,CASSEVTGGVSGANVLTF
TRBV9,CAFTGGGPNEQFF
TRBV6-2/TRBV6-3,CASRGQDFYEQYF
TRBV29-1,CSVGLAGGPNEQYF
TRBV6-2/TRBV6-3,CASRTRQYTDTQYF
TRBV6-2/TRBV6-3,CASRPDRGLTDTQYF
TRBV7-9,CASSLAAGSNSPLHF
TRBV2,CASSERSDGRGAQYF
TRBV7-2,CASTRTASYNSPLHF
TRBV5-8,CASSLGSQIQYF
TRBV7-6,CASSLADSYNEQFF
TRBV6-5,CASSGHGTATPSNYGYTF
TRBV4-1,CASSQDLSVRDNLAKNIQYF
TRBV20-1,CSARGTSGRETEFYEQYF
TRBV29-1,CSVEAPSGRGTGELFF
TRBV18,CASRKQGDTEAFF
TRBV9,CASSGRTSSYEQYF
TRBV6-8,CASTQTDSNQPQHF
TRBV27,CASSLYPPSGAQINYEQYF
TRBV7-8,CASSAAGTESRGANVLTF
TRBV29-1,CSTGQGNTGELFF
TRBV10-3,CAISEDRDAYEQYF
TRBV12-3/TRBV12-4,CASSPLFSVSTDTQYF
TRBV30,CAWSLQKLNAQFF
TRBV14,CASSTVGSGELFF
TRBV7-2,CASSSGTGSTDTQYF
TRBV26,CASSSPSKVRGDYGYTF
TRBV5-4,CASSLAGALEQFF
TRBV23-1,CASSLVQRGENIQYF
TRBV28,CASGAVGTSGRFPFF
TRBV30,CAWTAGRGGSPLHF
TRBV12-3/TRBV12-4,CASKTNRDRETQYF
TRBV20-1,CSATPGQGLRPQHF
TRBV12-3/TRBV12-4,CASSSRLAGGLQETQYF
TRBV4-3,CASSQGRAGGETQYF
TRBV10-3,CAIREGLTARENYGYTF
TRBV28,CASSLGQFGANVLTF
TRBV25-1,CASSASGGTLYTQYF
TRBV3-1,CASSPLGQRSYEQYF
TRBV6-4,CASSDPGRMNTEAFF
TRBV2,CASSPGIFYEQYF
TRBV7-2,CASSPRDRGSYEQYF
TRBV7-2,CASSLDRKTQYF
TRBV4-2,CASSPSTPGTSGETQYF
TRBV25-1,CASSETARNTEAFF